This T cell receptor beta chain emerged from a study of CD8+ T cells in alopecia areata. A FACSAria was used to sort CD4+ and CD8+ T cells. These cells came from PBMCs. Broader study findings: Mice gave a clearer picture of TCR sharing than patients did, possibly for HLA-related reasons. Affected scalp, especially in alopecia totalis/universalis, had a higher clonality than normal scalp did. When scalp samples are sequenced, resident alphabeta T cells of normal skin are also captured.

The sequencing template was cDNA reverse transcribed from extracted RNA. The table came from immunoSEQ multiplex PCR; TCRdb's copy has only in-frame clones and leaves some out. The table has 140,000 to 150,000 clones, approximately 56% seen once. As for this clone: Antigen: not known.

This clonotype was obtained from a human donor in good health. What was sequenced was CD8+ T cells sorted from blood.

CDR3 DNA: TGTGCCAGCAGCTTGGGGTCTCTGAGGGGCTTATCGGAGACCCAGTACTTC. It yields the protein CASSLGSLRGLSETQYF. The chain links TRBV5-8 to TRBJ2-5; tentatively, D is TRBD1 or TRBD2 (5 bases each). This CDR3 has 17 amino acids. Trimming stripped 0 bases from V and 5 bases from J, with 20 bases between. Germline CDR1 and CDR2: SGHTS and YDEGEE. The full variable domain, rest sourced from reference TRBV5-8 and TRBJ2-5, is EAGVTQSPTHLIKTRGQQATLRCSPISGHTSVYWYQQALGLGLQFLLWYDEGEERNRGNFPPRFSGRQFPNYSSELNVNALELEDSALYLCASSLGSLRGLSETQYFGPGTRLLVL.